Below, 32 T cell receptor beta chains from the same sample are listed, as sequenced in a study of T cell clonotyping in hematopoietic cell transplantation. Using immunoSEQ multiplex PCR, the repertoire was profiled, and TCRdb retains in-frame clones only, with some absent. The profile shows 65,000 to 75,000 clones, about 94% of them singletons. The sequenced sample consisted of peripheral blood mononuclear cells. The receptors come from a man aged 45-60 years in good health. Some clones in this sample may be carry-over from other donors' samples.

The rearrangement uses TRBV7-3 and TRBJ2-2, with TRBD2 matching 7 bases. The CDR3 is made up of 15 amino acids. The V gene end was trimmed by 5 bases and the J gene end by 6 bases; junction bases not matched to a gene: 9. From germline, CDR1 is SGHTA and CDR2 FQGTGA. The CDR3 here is CASSLIAGRAGELFF. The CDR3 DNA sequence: TGTGCCAGCAGCCTCATAGCGGGCCGGGCCGGGGAGCTGTTTTTT.

CDR3 residues: CASSLSEVNYEQYF. The CDR3 DNA follows: TGTGCCAGCAGCTTATCGGAGGTCAACTACGAGCAGTACTTC. The chain is built from TRBV7-8 and TRBJ2-7; D is perhaps TRBD2 (5 bases). The CDR3 has 14 residues. V lost 2 bases and J 3 bases, leaving 11 bases between the germline ends. The germline V gene has CDR1 SGHVS and CDR2 FQNEAQ.

In DNA, the CDR3 is TGTGCCAGCAGTCCCGCAGGGTCGGGGGACACTGAAGCTTTCTTT. It yields the protein CASSPAGSGDTEAFF. The V gene is TRBV28, the J gene TRBJ1-1, with a weak D call TRBD1 (5 bases). This CDR3 is 15 amino acids long. CDR1 MDHEN and CDR2 SYDVKM come from the germline V gene. V gave up 5 bases and J gave up 3 bases, with 16 bases separating them.

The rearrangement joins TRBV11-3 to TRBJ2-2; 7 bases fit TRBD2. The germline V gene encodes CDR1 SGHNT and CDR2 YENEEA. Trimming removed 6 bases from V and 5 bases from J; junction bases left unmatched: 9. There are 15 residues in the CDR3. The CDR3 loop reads CASSGGGGTTGELFF. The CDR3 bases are TGTGCCAGCAGTGGCGGCGGGGGAACGACCGGGGAGCTGTTTTTT.

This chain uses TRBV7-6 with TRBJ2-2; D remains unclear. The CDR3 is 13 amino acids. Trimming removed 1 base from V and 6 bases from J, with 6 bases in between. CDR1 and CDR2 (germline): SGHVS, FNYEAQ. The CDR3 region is CASSLDLPGELFF. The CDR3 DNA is TGTGCCAGCAGCTTAGATCTACCCGGGGAGCTGTTTTTT.

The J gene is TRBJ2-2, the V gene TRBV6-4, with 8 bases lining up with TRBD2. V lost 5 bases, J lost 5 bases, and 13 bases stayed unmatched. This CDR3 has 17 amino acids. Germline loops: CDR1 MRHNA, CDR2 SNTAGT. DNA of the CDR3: TGTGCCAGCAGTCGTTCGTCCGGGAGGGATGGTACCGGGGAGCTGTTTTTT. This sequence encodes CASSRSSGRDGTGELFF.

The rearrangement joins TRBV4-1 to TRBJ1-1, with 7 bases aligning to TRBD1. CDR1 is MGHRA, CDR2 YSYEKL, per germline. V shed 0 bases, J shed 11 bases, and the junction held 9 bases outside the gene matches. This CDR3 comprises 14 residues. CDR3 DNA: TGCGCCAGCAGCCAAGATCCCGTGAGGGGGCACGCTTTCTTT. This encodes CASSQDPVRGHAFF.

CDR3: CATSRDLTGKTHGYTF. The CDR3 DNA sequence: TGTGCCACCAGCAGAGATCTGACAGGGAAAACTCATGGCTACACCTTC. V is TRBV15 and J is TRBJ1-2; 7 bases fit TRBD1. CDR1 and CDR2 (germline): LNHNV, YYDKDF (reference sequence). V lost 0 bases to trimming and J lost 6 bases; unmatched junction nucleotides: 10. The CDR3 totals 16 residues.

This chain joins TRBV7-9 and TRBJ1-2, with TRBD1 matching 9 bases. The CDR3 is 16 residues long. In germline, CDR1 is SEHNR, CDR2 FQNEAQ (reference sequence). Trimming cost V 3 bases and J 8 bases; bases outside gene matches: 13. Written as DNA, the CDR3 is TGTGCCAGCAGCTTGATCCCTCGGGACAGGGACCAGGGCTACACCTTC. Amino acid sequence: CASSLIPRDRDQGYTF.

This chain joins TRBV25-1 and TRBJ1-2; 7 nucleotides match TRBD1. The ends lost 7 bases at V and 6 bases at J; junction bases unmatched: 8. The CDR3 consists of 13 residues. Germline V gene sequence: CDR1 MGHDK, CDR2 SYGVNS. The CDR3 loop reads CASKETGLDGYTF. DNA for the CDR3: TGTGCCAGCAAGGAGACAGGGCTCGATGGCTACACCTTC.

This CDR3 is CASSVGSGPSYEQYF. CDR3 nucleotide sequence: TGTGCCAGCAGCGTAGGGAGCGGACCCTCCTACGAGCAGTACTTC. This chain connects TRBV9 to TRBJ2-7; tentatively, D is TRBD2 (5 bases). The CDR3 extends over 15 amino acids. The germline gives CDR1 SGDLS, CDR2 YYNGEE. V gave up 0 bases and J gave up 0 bases, with 10 bases separating them. Complete variable domain (other parts from reference TRBV9 and TRBJ2-7): DSGVTQTPKHLITATGQRVTLRCSPRSGDLSVYWYQQSLDQGLQFLIQYYNGEERAKGNILERFSAQQFPDLHSELNLSSLELGDSALYFCASSVGSGPSYEQYFGPGTRLTVT.

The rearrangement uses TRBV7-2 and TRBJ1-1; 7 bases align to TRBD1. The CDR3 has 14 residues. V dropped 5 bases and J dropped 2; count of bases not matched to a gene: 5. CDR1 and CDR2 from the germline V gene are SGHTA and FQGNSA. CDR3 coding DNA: TGTGCCAGCAGCAACCACAGGGGCAACACTGAAGCTTTCTTT. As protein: CASSNHRGNTEAFF.

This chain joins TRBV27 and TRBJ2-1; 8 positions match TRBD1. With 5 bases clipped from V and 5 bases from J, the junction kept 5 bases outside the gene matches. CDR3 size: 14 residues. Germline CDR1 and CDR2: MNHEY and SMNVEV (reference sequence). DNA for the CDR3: TGTGCCAGCAGTCCGGGACAGGCTCACAATGAGCAGTTCTTC. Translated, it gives CASSPGQAHNEQFF.

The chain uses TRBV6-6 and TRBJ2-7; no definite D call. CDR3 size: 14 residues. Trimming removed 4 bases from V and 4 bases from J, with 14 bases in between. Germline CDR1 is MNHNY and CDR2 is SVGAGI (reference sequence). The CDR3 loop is CASSFNPTQYEQYF. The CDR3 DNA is TGTGCCAGCAGTTTTAATCCGACGCAGTACGAGCAGTACTTC.

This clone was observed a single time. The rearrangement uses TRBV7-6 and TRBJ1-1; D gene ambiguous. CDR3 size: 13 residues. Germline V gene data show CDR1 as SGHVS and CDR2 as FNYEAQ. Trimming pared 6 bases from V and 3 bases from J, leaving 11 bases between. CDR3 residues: CASSRGLDTEAFF. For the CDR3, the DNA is TGTGCCAGCAGTCGTGGGTTGGACACTGAAGCTTTCTTT. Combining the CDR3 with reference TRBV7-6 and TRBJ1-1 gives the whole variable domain GAGVSQSPRYKVTKRGQDVALRCDPISGHVSLYWYRQALGQGPEFLTYFNYEAQQDKSGLPNDRFSAERPEGSISTLTIQRTEQRDSAMYRCASSRGLDTEAFFGQGTRLTVV.

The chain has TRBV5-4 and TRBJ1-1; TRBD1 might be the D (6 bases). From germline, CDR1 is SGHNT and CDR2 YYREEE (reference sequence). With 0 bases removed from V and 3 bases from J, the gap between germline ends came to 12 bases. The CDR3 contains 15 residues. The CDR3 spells CASSLGTALYTEAFF. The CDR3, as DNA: TGTGCCAGCAGCTTGGGGACAGCCTTATACACTGAAGCTTTCTTT.

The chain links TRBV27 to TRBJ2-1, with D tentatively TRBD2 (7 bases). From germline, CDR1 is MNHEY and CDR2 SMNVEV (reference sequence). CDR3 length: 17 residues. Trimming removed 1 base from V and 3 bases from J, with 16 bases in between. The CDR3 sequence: CASSLLGGLADYNEQFF. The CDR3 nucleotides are TGTGCCAGCAGTTTATTGGGGGGCCTAGCGGACTACAATGAGCAGTTCTTC.

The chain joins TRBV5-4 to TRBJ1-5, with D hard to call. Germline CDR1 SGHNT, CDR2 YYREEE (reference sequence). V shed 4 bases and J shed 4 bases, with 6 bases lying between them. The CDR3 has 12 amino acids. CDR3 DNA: TGTGCCAGCAGCGTTATAAATCAGCCCCAGCATTTT. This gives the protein CASSVINQPQHF. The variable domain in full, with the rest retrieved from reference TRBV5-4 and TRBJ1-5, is ETGVTQSPTHLIKTRGQQVTLRCSSQSGHNTVSWYQQALGQGPQFIFQYYREEENGRGNFPPRFSGLQFPNYSSELNVNALELDDSALYLCASSVINQPQHFGDGTRLSIL.

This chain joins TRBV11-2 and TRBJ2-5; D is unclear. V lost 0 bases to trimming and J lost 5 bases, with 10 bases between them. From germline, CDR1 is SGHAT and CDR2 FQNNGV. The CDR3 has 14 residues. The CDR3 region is CASSLDTVQETQYF. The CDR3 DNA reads TGTGCCAGCAGCTTAGACACAGTGCAGGAGACCCAGTACTTC.

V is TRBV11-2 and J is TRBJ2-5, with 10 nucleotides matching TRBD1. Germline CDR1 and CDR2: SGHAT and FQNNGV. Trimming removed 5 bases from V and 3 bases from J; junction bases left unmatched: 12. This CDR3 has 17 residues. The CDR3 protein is CASSGTGADFQKETQYF. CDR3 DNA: TGTGCCAGCAGCGGGACAGGGGCCGACTTCCAAAAAGAGACCCAGTACTTC. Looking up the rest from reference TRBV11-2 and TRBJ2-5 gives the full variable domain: EAGVAQSPRYKIIEKRQSVAFWCNPISGHATLYWYQQILGQGPKLLIQFQNNGVVDDSQLPKDRFSAERLKGVDSTLKIQPAKLEDSAVYLCASSGTGADFQKETQYFGPGTRLLVL.

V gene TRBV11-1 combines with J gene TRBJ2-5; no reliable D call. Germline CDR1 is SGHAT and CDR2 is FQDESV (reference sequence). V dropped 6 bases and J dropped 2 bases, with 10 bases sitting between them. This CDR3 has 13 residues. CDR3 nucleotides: TGTGCCAGCAGAGACCAGGTACAAGAGACCCAGTACTTC. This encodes CASRDQVQETQYF.

DNA of the CDR3: TGTGCCAGCAGCAATGACAGGGGGAATGGCTACACCTTC. It specifies CASSNDRGNGYTF. The chain recombines TRBV11-2 with TRBJ1-2; 9 bases fit TRBD1. V lost 5 bases and J lost 6; bases outside the gene matches: 4. There are 13 residues in the CDR3. Germline CDR1 SGHAT, CDR2 FQNNGV.

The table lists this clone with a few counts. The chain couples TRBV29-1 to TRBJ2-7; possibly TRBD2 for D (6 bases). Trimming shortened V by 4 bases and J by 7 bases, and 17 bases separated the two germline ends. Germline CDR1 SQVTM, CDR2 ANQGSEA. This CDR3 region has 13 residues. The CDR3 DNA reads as TGCAGCGTTGCCGGAGGGACGCAGGCTGAGCAGTACTTC. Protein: CSVAGGTQAEQYF.

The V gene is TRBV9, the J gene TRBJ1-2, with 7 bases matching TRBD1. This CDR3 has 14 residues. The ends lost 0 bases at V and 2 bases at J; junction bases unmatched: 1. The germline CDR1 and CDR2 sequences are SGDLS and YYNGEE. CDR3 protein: CASSVETGNYGYTF. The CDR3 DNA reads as TGTGCCAGCAGCGTAGAGACAGGGAACTATGGCTACACCTTC.

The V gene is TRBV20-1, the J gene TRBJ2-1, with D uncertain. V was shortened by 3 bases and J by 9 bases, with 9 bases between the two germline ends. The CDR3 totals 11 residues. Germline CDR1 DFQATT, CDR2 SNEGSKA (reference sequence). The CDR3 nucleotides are TGCAGTGCTAGGAAACAAGGTGAGCAGTTCTTC. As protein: CSARKQGEQFF.

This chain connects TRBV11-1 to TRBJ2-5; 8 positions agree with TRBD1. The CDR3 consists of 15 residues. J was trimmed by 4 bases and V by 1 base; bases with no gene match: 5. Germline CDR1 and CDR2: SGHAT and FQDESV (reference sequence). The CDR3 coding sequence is TGTGCCAGCAGCTTAGACAGGGGGTTTGGAGAGACCCAGTACTTC. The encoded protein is CASSLDRGFGETQYF.

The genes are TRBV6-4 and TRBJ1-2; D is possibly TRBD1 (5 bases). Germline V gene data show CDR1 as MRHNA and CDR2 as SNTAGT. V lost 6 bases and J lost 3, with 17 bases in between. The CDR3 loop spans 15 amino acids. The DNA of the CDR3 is TGTGCCAGCAGCCCCGGGGGAAACCCGGACTATGGCTACACCTTC. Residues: CASSPGGNPDYGYTF.

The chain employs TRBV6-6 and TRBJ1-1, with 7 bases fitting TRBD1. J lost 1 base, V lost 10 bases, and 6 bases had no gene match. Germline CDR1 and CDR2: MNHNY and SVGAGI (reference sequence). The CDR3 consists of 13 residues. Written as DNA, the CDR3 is TGTGCCACCAGAGGGGGCGGGAACACTGAAGCTTTCTTT. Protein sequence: CATRGGGNTEAFF.

CDR3 bases: TGTGCCAGTAGTATAACGGGAGCGGGAGTTAACGAGCAGTACTTC. Protein: CASSITGAGVNEQYF. The chain recombines TRBV19 with TRBJ2-7; 8 bases match TRBD2. The CDR3 has 15 residues. J was trimmed by 5 bases and V by 2 bases; bases with no gene match: 8. Germline V lookup: CDR1 LNHDA, CDR2 SQIVND (reference sequence). The variable domain in full, completed from reference TRBV19 and TRBJ2-7, reads DGGITQSPKYLFRKEGQNVTLSCEQNLNHDAMYWYRQDPGQGLRLIYYSQIVNDFQKGDIAEGYSVSREKKESFPLTVTSAQKNPTAFYLCASSITGAGVNEQYFGPGTRLTVT.

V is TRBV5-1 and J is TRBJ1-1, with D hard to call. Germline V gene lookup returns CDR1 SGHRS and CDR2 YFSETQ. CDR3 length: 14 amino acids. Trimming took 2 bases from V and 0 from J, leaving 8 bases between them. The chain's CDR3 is CASSFGYVNTEAFF. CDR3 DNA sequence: TGCGCCAGCAGCTTTGGTTACGTGAACACTGAAGCTTTCTTT.

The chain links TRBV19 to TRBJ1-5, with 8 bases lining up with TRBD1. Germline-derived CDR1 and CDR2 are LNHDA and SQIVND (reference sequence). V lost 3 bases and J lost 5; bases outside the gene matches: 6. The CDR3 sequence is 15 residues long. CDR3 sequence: CASSILGQVDQPQHF. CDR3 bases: TGTGCCAGTAGTATTTTGGGACAGGTAGATCAGCCCCAGCATTTT.

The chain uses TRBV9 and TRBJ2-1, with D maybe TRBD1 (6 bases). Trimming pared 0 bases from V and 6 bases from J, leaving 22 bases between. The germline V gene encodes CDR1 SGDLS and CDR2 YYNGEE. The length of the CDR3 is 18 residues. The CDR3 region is CASSVEIRGPPVGNEQFF. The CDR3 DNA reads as TGTGCCAGCAGCGTAGAGATCAGGGGACCGCCTGTAGGCAATGAGCAGTTCTTC.